This note documents a single TCR beta chain sequence. Germline CDR1 SEHNR, CDR2 FQNEAQ (reference sequence). V shed 5 bases, J shed 0 bases, and the junction held 4 bases outside the gene matches. There are 15 residues in the CDR3. The data were taken from a study of blood T cell repertoires in COVID-19. Across the study: PBMCs, B-cell-depleted T cells, or T cells were the source of the cDNA or gDNA that made up the material.

Source study methods: Nucleated cell number was recorded as an estimate derived from reference gene primer amplification. Data came from immunoSEQ multiplex PCR; TCRdb stores just in-frame clones and leaves some out. V, J and clone size were drawn from that table, and D and trimming were deduced from the DNA. In the table there are about 96,000 clones, 85% to 90% of which are singletons. The V gene is TRBV7-9, the J gene TRBJ1-5; 7 bases map to TRBD1. This sequence originates from a human donor with COVID-19, enrolled during active disease. The donor label of this sample is uncertain. Sequenced: peripheral blood. The CDR3 DNA follows: TGTGCCAGCAGCGGAGACAGGGATAGCAATCAGCCCCAGCATTTT. Its protein product is CASSGDRDSNQPQHF.